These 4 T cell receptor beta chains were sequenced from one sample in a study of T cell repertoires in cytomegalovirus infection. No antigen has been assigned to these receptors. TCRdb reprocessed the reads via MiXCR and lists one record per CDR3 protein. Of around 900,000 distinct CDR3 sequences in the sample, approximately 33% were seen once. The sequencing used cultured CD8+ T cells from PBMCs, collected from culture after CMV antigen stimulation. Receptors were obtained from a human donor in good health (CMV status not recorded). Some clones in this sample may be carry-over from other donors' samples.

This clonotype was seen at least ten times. The chain's CDR3 is CASSPPTGYNEQFF. As DNA, the CDR3 is TGTGCCAGCAGCCCCCCGACAGGGTACAATGAGCAGTTCTTC. This chain connects TRBV7-9 to TRBJ2-1; TRBD1 matches at 7 bases. The CDR3 is made up of 14 amino acids. V lost 5 bases, J lost 4 bases, and 5 bases stayed unmatched. Germline V gene data show CDR1 as SEHNR and CDR2 as FQNEAQ (reference sequence). The full variable domain, its missing parts supplied by reference TRBV7-9 and TRBJ2-1, is DTGVSQNPRHKITKRGQNVTFRCDPISEHNRLYWYRQTLGQGPEFLTYFQNEAQLEKSRLLSDRFSAERPKGSFSTLEIQRTEQGDSAMYLCASSPPTGYNEQFFGPGTRLTVL.

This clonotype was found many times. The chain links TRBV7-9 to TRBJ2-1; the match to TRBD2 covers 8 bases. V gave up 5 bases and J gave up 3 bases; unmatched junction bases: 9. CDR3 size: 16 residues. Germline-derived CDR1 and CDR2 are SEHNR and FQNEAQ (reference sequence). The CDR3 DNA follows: TGTGCCAGCAGCCCGACAGCGGGGGCCAACTACAATGAGCAGTTCTTC. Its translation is CASSPTAGANYNEQFF.

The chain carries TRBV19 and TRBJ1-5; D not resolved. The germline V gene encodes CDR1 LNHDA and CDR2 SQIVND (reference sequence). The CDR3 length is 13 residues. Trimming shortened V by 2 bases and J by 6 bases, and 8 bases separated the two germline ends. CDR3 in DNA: TGTGCCAGTAGTATATGGACCGGTCAGCCCCAGCATTTT. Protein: CASSIWTGQPQHF.

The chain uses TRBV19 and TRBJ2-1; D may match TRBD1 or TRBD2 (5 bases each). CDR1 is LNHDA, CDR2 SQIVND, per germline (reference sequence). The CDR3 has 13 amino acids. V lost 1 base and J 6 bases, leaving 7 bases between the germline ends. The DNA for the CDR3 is TGTGCCAGTAGTATAGGGGACGGCAATGAGCAGTTCTTC. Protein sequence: CASSIGDGNEQFF. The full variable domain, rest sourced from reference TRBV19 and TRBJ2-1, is DGGITQSPKYLFRKEGQNVTLSCEQNLNHDAMYWYRQDPGQGLRLIYYSQIVNDFQKGDIAEGYSVSREKKESFPLTVTSAQKNPTAFYLCASSIGDGNEQFFGPGTRLTVL.